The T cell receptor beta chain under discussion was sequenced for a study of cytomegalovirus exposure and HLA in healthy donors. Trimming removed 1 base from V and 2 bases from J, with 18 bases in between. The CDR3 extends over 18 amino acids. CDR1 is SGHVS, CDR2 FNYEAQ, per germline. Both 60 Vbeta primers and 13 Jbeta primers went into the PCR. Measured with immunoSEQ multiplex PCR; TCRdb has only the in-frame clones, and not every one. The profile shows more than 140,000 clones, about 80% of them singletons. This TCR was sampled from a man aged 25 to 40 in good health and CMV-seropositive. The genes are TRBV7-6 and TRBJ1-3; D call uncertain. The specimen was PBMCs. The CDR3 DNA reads TGTGCCAGCAGCTTAGTGGGAGGGTGGAACCCTACTGGAAACACCATATATTTT. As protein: CASSLVGGWNPTGNTIYF. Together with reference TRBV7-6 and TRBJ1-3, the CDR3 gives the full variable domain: GAGVSQSPRYKVTKRGQDVALRCDPISGHVSLYWYRQALGQGPEFLTYFNYEAQQDKSGLPNDRFSAERPEGSISTLTIQRTEQRDSAMYRCASSLVGGWNPTGNTIYFGEGSWLTVV.